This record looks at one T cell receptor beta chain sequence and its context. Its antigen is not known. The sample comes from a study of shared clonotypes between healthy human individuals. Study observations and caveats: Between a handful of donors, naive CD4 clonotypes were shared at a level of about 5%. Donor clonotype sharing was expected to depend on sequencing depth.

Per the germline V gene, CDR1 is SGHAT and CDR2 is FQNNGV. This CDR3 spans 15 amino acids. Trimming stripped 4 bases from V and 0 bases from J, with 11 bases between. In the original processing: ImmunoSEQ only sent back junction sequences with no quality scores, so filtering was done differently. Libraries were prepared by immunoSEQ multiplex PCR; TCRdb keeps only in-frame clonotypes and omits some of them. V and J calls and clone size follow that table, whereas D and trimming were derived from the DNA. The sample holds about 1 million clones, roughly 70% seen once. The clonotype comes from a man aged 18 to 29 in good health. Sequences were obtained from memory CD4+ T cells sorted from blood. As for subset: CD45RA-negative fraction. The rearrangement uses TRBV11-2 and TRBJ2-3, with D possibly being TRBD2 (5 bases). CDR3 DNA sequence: TGTGCCAGCAGCTATGGCGGGCCTAGCACAGATACGCAGTATTTT. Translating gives CASSYGGPSTDTQYF.